Detailed here is one TCR beta chain. Sequenced by immunoSEQ multiplex PCR; TCRdb stores in-frame clones only, minus some. Here the sample spans roughly 220,000 clones, around 90% being singletons. Germline V gene data show CDR1 as LNHDA and CDR2 as SQIVND (reference sequence). The CDR3 length is 14 residues. The V and J ends lost 3 bases and 0 bases respectively, with 8 bases between them. The data belong to a study of blood T cell repertoires in COVID-19. The chain uses TRBV19 and TRBJ1-2; D is perhaps TRBD1 (6 bases). This receptor was taken from a man in his fifties or sixties with acute or convalescent COVID-19. Sample: peripheral blood. CDR3 sequence reads: CASSITGPNYGYTF. The CDR3 bases are TGTGCCAGTAGTATCACAGGGCCTAACTATGGCTACACCTTC.